This T cell receptor beta chain was obtained from a study of CD8+CD57+ T cells in acquired aplastic anemia. Comments on this clonotype: Its specificity is unknown.

Genomic DNA templated the TCR beta VDJ and CDR3 profiling. TCRdb passed the reads through MiXCR, listing each CDR3 protein once. Found here are roughly 240,000 distinct CDR3 sequences, around half of them singletons; the top ten hold 7.8%. The patients chosen for sequencing had shown expansion of CD8+CD57+ cells (detected by flow cytometry). Study-level results: No significant patient-versus-control difference appeared in CD8+ Simpson's diversity. Patients and controls shared 25 to 30 CD8+ CDR3 sequences.

Germline V CDR1 and CDR2: LNHDA, SQIVND (reference sequence). After removal of 7 bases from V and 11 bases from J, the junction contained 17 bases not matched to a gene. This CDR3 spans 15 amino acids. The material sequenced was sorted CD4+, CD8+, or CD8+CD57+ T cells (not recorded which) from PBMCs. This chain links TRBV19 with TRBJ2-1; 7 bases line up with TRBD2. The receptor's source is a human donor with aplastic anemia. The CDR3 DNA follows: TGTGCCAGTAAGGACCACGGGACTAACCAGTTTCAGCAGTTCTTC. Translated, it gives CASKDHGTNQFQQFF. The variable domain in full, with the rest retrieved from reference TRBV19 and TRBJ2-1, is DGGITQSPKYLFRKEGQNVTLSCEQNLNHDAMYWYRQDPGQGLRLIYYSQIVNDFQKGDIAEGYSVSREKKESFPLTVTSAQKNPTAFYLCASKDHGTNQFQQFFGPGTRLTVL.